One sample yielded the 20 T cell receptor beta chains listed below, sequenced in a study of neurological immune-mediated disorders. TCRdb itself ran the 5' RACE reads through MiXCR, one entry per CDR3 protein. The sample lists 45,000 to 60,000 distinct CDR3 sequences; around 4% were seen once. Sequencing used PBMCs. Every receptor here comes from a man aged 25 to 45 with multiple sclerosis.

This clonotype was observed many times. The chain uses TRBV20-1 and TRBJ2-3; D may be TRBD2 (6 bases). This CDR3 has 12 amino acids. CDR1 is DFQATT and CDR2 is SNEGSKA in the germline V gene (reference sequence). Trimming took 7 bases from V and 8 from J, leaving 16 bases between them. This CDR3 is CSVKREEGTQYF. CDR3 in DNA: TGCAGTGTCAAACGAGAGGAGGGTACGCAGTATTTT.

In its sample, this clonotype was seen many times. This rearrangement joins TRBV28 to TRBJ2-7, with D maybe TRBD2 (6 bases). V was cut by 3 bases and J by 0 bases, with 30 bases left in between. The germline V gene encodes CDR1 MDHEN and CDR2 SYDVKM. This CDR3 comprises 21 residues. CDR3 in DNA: TGTGCCAGCAGTTTGGCAGACTCGGCGGACTACCCGGGGGTCGACTCCTACGAGCAGTACTTC. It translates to CASSLADSADYPGVDSYEQYF.

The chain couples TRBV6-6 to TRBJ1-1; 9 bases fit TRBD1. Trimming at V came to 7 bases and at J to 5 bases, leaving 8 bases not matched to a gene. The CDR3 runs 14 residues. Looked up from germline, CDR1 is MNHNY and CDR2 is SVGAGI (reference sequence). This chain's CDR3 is CASTRDRDLTEAFF. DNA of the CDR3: TGTGCCAGCACCAGGGACAGGGATTTAACTGAAGCTTTCTTT.

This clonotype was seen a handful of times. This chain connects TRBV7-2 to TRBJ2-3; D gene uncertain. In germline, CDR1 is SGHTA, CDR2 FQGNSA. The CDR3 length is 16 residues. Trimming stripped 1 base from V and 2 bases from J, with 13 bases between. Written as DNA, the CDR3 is TGTGCCAGCAGCTTAGATCCTTCTAAACCCACAGATACGCAGTATTTT. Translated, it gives CASSLDPSKPTDTQYF.

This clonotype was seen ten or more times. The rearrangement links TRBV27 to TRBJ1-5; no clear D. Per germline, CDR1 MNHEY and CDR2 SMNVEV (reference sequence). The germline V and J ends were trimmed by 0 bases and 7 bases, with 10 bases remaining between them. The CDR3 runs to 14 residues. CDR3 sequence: CASSLSRLGQPQHF. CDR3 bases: TGTGCCAGCAGTTTATCGCGTCTAGGGCAGCCCCAGCATTTT.

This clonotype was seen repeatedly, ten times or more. In DNA, the CDR3 is TGCAGTGCTACGGCGGTCAGTTCGTCCTACGAGCAGTACTTC. It codes for CSATAVSSSYEQYF. The chain joins TRBV20-1 to TRBJ2-7; D gene uncertain. Looked up from germline, CDR1 is DFQATT and CDR2 is SNEGSKA (reference sequence). The CDR3 is 14 residues long. V gave up 4 bases and J gave up 1 base, with 14 bases separating them.

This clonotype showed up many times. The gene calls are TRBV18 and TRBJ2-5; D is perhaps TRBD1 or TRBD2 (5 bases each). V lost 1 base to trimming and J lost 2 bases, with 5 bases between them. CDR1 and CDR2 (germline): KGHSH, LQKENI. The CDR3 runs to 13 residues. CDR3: CASSPRGQETQYF. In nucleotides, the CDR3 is TGTGCCAGCTCACCACGGGGGCAAGAGACCCAGTACTTC.

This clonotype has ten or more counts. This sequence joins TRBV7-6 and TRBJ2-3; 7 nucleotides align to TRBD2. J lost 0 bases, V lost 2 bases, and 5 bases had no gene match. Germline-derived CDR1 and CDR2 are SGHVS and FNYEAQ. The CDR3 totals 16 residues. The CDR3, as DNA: TGTGCCAGCAGCTTAAGGGGCGGGAGCAGCACAGATACGCAGTATTTT. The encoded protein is CASSLRGGSSTDTQYF.

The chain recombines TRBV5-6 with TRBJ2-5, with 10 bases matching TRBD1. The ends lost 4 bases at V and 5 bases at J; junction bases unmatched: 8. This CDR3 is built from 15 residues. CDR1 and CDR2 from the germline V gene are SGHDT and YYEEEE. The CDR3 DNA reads TGTGCCAGCAGCCAGAGACAGGGGGCCAGGGAGACCCAGTACTTC. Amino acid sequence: CASSQRQGARETQYF.

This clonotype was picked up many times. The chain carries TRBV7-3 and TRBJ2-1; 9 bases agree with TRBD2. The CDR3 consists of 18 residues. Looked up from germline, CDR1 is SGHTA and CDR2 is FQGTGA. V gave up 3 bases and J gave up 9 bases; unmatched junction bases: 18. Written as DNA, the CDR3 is TGTGCCAGCAGCTTCTACGGTAGCGGGAGAATTTCGACCAGTGAGCAGTTCTTC. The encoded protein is CASSFYGSGRISTSEQFF.

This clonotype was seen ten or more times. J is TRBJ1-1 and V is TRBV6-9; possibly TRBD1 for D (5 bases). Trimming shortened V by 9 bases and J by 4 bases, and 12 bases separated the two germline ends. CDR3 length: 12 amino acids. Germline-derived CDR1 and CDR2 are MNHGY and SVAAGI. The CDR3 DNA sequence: TGTGCCAGTAACCAGGGTTCCACTGAAGCTTTCTTT. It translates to CASNQGSTEAFF.

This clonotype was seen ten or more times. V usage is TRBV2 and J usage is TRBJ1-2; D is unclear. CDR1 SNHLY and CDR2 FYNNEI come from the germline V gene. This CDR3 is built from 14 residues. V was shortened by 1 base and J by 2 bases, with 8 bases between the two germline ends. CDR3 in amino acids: CASSEGGSNYGYTF. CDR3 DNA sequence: TGTGCCAGCAGTGAAGGCGGCAGCAACTATGGCTACACCTTC.

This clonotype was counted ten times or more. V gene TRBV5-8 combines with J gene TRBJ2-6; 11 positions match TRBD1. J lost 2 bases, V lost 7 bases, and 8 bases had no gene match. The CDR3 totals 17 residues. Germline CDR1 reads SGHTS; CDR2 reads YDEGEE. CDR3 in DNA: TGTGCCAGCGGCCGGGACAGGGGGTTCCCTGGGGCCAACGTCCTGACTTTC. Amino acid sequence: CASGRDRGFPGANVLTF.

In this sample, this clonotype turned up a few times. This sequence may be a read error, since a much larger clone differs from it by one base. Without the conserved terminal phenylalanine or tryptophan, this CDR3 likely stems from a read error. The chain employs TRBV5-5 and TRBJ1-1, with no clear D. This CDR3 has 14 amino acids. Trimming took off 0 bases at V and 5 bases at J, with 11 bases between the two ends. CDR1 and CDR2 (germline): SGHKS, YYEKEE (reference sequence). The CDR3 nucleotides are TGTGCCAGCAGCTTGGCCACGACGGGAACTGAAGCTTTCTGT. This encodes CASSLATTGTEAFC.

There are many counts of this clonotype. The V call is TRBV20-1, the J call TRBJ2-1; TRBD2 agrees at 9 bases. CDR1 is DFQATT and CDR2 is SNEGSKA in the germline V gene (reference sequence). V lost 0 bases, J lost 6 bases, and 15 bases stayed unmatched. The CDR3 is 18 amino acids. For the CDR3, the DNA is TGCAGTGCTAGAGATCTCCCCGTCAGCGGGAGGTCTTTCAATGAGCAGTTCTTC. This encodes CSARDLPVSGRSFNEQFF.

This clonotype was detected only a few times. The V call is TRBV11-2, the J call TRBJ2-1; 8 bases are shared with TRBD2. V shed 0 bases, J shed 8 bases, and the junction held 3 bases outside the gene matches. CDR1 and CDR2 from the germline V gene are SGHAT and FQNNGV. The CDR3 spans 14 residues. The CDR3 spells CASSLEREEDEQFF. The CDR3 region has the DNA TGTGCCAGCAGCTTAGAGCGGGAGGAGGATGAGCAGTTCTTC.

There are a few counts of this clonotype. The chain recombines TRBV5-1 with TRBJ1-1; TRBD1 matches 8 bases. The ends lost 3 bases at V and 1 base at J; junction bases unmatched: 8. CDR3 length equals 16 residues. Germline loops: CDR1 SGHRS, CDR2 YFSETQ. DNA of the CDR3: TGCGCCAGCAGCTCGACAGGGGCCCAAAAGAACACTGAAGCTTTCTTT. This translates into CASSSTGAQKNTEAFF.

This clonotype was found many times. CDR3: CSAHRGTSGNTIYF. For the CDR3, the DNA is TGCAGTGCGCACAGGGGAACCTCTGGAAACACCATATATTTT. The rearrangement joins TRBV20-1 to TRBJ1-3, with 7 bases aligning to TRBD1. Germline CDR1 reads DFQATT; CDR2 reads SNEGSKA (reference sequence). J lost 0 bases, V lost 6 bases, and 5 bases had no gene match. This CDR3 contains 14 residues.

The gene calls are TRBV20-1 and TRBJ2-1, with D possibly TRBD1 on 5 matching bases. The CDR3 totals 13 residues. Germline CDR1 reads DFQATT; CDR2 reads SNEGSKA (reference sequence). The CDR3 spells CSVQVRSYNEQFF. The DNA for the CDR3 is TGCAGCGTACAGGTTAGATCCTACAATGAGCAGTTCTTC.

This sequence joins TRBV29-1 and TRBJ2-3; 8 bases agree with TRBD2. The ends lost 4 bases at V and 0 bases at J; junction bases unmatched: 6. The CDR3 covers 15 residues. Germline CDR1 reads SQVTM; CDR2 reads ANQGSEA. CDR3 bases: TGCAGCGTTGTTATAGCGGGGCCTAGCACAGATACGCAGTATTTT. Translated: CSVVIAGPSTDTQYF.